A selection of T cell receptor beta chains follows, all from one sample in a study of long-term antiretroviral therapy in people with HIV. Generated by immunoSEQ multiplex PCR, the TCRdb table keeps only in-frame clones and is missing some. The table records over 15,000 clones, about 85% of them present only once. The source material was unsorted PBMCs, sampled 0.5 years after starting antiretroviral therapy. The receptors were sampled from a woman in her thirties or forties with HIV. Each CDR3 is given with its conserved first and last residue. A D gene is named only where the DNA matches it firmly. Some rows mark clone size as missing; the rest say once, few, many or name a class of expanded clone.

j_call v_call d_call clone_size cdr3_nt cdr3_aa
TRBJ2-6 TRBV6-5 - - TGTGCCAGCAGTTACTCCGGGGGAACTGGGGCCAACGTCCTGACTTTC CASSYSGGTGANVLTF
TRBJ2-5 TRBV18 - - TGTGCCAGCTCACCACTCTCAGGGATCCCAGAGACCCAGTACTTC CASSPLSGIPETQYF
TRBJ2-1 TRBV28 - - TGTGCCAGCAGTTCGGCCCGGGCCCATGAGCAGTTCTTC CASSSARAHEQFF
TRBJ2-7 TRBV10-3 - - TGTGCCATCAGTGAGTTTAGCGGAGGGAACTCCTACGAGCAGTACTTC CAISEFSGGNSYEQYF
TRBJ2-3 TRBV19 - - TGTGCCAGTAGTCAGGCTAGCGCAGTCACAGATACGCAGTATTTT CASSQASAVTDTQYF
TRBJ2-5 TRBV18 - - TGTGCCAGCTCACCCAGGGCCCGAGAGACCCAGTACTTC CASSPRARETQYF
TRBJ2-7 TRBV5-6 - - TGTGCCAGCAGCTTGGTATCGGGGGCAGGGGAGCAGTACTTC CASSLVSGAGEQYF
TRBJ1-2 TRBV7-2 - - TGTGCCAGCAGCTTGGACGGGAACTATGGCTACACCTTC CASSLDGNYGYTF
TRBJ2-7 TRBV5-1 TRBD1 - TGCGCCAGCAGCCCGACAGGGGTCTACGAGCAGTACTTC CASSPTGVYEQYF
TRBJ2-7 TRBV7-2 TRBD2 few TGTGCCAGCAGCCGGGGACTAGCGGGAGACGAGCAGTACTTC CASSRGLAGDEQYF
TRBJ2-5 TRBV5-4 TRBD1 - TGTGCCAGCAGCTTGGTGACAGGGGGCGGAGAGACCCAGTACTTC CASSLVTGGGETQYF
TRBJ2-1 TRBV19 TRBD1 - TGTGCCAGTAGTACTGGGACAGGAGTTATGAATGAGCAGTTCTTC CASSTGTGVMNEQFF
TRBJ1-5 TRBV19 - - TGTGCCAGTACTGATCTCACAGGGCACAATCAGCCCCAGCATTTT CASTDLTGHNQPQHF
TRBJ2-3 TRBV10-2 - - TGCGCCAGCAGCCCTTTGACTGGAGTCGCAGATACGCAGTATTTT CASSPLTGVADTQYF
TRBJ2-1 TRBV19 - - TGTGCCAGTATGTTTGGGACCCGGGGGAACAATGAGCAGTTCTTC CASMFGTRGNNEQFF
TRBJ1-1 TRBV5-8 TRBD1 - TGTGCCAGCAGCTACACCGACAGGGGGCGCAAAGCTTTCTTT CASSYTDRGRKAFF
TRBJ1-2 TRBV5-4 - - TGTGCCAGCAGCGCCCACAAGGTAGCCTACACCTTC CASSAHKVAYTF
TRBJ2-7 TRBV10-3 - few TGTGCCATCAGTGGATACTACGAGCAGTACTTC CAISGYYEQYF
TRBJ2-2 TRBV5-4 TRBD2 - TGTGCCAGCAGTTCCGGGACTAGCGGGAGAACCGGGGAGCTGTTTTTT CASSSGTSGRTGELFF
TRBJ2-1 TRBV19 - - TGTGCCAGTAACCTGGGACCGGCGTACAATGAGCAGTTCTTC CASNLGPAYNEQFF
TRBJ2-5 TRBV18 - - TGTGCCAGCTCACTGGGGGATGAGAGCGCGTACCAAGAGACCCAGTACTTC CASSLGDESAYQETQYF
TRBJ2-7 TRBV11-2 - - TGTGCCAGCAGCTTCCGATCGGGATCCTACGAGCAGTACTTC CASSFRSGSYEQYF
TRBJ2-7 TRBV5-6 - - TGTGCCAGCAGCTTGGTAGACAGGCGGCGATACGAGCAGTACTTC CASSLVDRRRYEQYF
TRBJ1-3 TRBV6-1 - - TGTGCCAGCAGTGAAGCCAGGTCGGGGTCTGGAAACACCATATATTTT CASSEARSGSGNTIYF
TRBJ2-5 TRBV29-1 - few TGCAGCGGACAACAAGAGACCCAGTACTTC CSGQQETQYF
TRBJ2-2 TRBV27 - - TGTGCCAGCAGTTTAACCCGGAACACCGGGGAGCTGTTTTTT CASSLTRNTGELFF
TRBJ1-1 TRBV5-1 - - TGCGCCAGCAGCGAGGGACCGACCAACACTGAAGCTTTCTTT CASSEGPTNTEAFF
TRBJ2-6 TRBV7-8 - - TGTGCCAGCAGCTGGAAACAGGGCTCTGGGGCCAACGTCCTGACTTTC CASSWKQGSGANVLTF
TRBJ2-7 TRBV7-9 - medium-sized TGTGCCAGCAGCTTAGTTTGGGCAGCCTACGAGCAGTACTTC CASSLVWAAYEQYF
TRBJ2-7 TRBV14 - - TGTGCCAGCAGCCAAGCGAGGGTCGGCGAGCAGTACTTC CASSQARVGEQYF
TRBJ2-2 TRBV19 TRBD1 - TGTGCCAGTAGTATGTACAGGGGCAGTAACACCGGGGAGCTGTTTTTT CASSMYRGSNTGELFF
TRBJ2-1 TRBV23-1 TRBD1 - TGCGCCAGCAGTCTACGACAGGGGGCATCAAATGAGCAGTTCTTC CASSLRQGASNEQFF
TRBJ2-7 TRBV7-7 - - TGTGCTAGCAGCTCCGGAGTGGGTGACGAGCAGTACTTC CASSSGVGDEQYF
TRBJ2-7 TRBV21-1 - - TGTGCCCGAAGGCGGGAGGCTCCCCTTTCCTACGAGCAGTACTTC CARRREAPLSYEQYF
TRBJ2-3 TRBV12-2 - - TGTGCAAGTCGCCGACCGGAGTGCGGGACGGGAGATACGCAGTATTTT CASRRPECGTGDTQYF